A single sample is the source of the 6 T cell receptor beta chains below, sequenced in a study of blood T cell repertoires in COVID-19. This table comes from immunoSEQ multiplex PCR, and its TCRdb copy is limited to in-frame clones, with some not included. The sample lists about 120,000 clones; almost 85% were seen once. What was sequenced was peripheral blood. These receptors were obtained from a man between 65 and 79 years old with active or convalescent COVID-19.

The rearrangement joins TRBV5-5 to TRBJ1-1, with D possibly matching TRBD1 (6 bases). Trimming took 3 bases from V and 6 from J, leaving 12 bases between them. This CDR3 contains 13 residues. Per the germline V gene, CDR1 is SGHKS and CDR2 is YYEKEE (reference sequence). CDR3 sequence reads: CASSSTGNPEAFF. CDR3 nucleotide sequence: TGTGCCAGCAGCTCTACAGGGAATCCTGAAGCTTTCTTT.

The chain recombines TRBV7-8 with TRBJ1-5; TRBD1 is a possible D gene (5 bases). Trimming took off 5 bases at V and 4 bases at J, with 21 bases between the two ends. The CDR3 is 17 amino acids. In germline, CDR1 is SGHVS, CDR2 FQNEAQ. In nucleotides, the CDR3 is TGTGCCAGCAGCATGCAGTCGTCGGGGGTTGTAAATCAGCCCCAGCATTTT. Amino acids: CASSMQSSGVVNQPQHF.

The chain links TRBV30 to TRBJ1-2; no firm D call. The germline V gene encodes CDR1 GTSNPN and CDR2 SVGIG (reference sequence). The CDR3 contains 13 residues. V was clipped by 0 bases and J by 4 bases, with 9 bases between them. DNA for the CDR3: TGTGCCTGGAGTGTGGGGAGGGCCTATGGCTACACCTTC. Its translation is CAWSVGRAYGYTF. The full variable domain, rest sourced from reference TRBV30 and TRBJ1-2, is SQTIHQWPATLVQPVGSPLSLECTVEGTSNPNLYWYRQAAGRGLQLLFYSVGIGQISSEVPQNLSASRPQDRQFILSSKKLLLSDSGFYLCAWSVGRAYGYTFGSGTRLTVV.

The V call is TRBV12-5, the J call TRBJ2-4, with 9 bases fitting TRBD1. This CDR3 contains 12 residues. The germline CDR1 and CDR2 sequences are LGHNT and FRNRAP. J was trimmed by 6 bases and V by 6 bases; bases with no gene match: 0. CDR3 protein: CASGGQGNIQYF. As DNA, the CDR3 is TGTGCTAGTGGGGGACAGGGAAACATTCAGTACTTC.

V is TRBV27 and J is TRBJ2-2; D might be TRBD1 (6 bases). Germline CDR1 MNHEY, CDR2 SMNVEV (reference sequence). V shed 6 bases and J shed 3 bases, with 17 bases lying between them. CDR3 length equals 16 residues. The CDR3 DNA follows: TGTGCCAGCAGCCTAAACAGGGTGTCATACACCGGGGAGCTGTTTTTT. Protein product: CASSLNRVSYTGELFF.

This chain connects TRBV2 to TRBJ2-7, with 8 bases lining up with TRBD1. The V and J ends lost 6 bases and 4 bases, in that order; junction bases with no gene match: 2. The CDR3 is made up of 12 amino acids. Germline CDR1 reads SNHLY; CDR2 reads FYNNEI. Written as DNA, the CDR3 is TGTGCCAGCAGGGACAGGGCTTACGAGCAGTACTTC. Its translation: CASRDRAYEQYF.